These 4 T cell receptor beta chains originate from one sample sequenced in a study of cytomegalovirus exposure and HLA in healthy donors. The primer mix had 60 Vbeta and 13 Jbeta primers. The table came from immunoSEQ multiplex PCR; TCRdb's copy has only in-frame clones and leaves some out. The sample lists around 100,000 clones; roughly 77% were seen once. The sequenced sample was PBMCs. The receptors were sampled from a woman aged 18-29 years in good health and CMV-seropositive.

This chain joins TRBV5-1 and TRBJ2-1; tentatively, D is TRBD1 (5 bases). The V end lost 0 bases, the J end lost 7 bases, and 5 bases lay between the germline ends. Germline CDR1 and CDR2: SGHRS and YFSETQ. The CDR3 is made up of 12 amino acids. The CDR3, as DNA: TGCGCCAGCAGCTTGGCAGGGAATGAGCAGTTCTTC. Translating it yields CASSLAGNEQFF.

The V call is TRBV2, the J call TRBJ1-4; D not certain. CDR1 SNHLY and CDR2 FYNNEI come from the germline V gene. This CDR3 comprises 14 residues. With 5 bases removed from V and 3 bases from J, the gap between germline ends came to 10 bases. CDR3 protein: CASSIQRANEKLFF. The CDR3 DNA reads TGTGCCAGCAGTATACAGAGAGCTAATGAAAAACTGTTTTTT.

This clone was observed a handful of times. J is TRBJ1-4 and V is TRBV11-2, with D possibly TRBD1 on 5 matching bases. There are 11 residues in the CDR3. Trimming took 8 bases from V and 7 from J, leaving 8 bases between them. Germline loops: CDR1 SGHAT, CDR2 FQNNGV. The CDR3 region has the DNA TGTGCCAGCCGGGGGGGTGAAAAACTGTTTTTT. Its translation: CASRGGEKLFF.

The chain joins TRBV5-1 to TRBJ2-3, with a tentative D call TRBD2 (6 bases). The germline gives CDR1 SGHRS, CDR2 YFSETQ. Trimming pared 2 bases from V and 0 bases from J, leaving 13 bases between. The CDR3 is 16 amino acids. CDR3 sequence: CASSLRTKTSTDTQYF. The CDR3, as DNA: TGCGCCAGCAGCTTAAGGACTAAAACTAGCACAGATACGCAGTATTTT. Supplemented by reference TRBV5-1 and TRBJ2-3, the full variable domain reads KAGVTQTPRYLIKTRGQQVTLSCSPISGHRSVSWYQQTPGQGLQFLFEYFSETQRNKGNFPGRFSGRQFSNSRSEMNVSTLELGDSALYLCASSLRTKTSTDTQYFGPGTRLTVL.